These 32 T cell receptor beta chains came from one sample sequenced in a study of blood T cell repertoires in COVID-19. Clones were sequenced by immunoSEQ multiplex PCR, and TCRdb holds only the in-frame ones, with some missing. The table has approximately 60,000 clones, roughly four fifths seen once. Input material: peripheral blood. The receptors were gathered from a man aged 60 to 69 with acute or convalescent COVID-19.

The chain employs TRBV7-2 and TRBJ2-7; D gene uncertain. The germline V and J ends were trimmed by 1 base and 3 bases, with 13 bases remaining between them. Germline-derived CDR1 and CDR2 are SGHTA and FQGNSA. This CDR3 is built from 15 residues. The CDR3 sequence: CASSLDSHNYYEQYF. CDR3 DNA sequence: TGTGCCAGCAGCTTAGATTCCCACAACTACTACGAGCAGTACTTC.

The V gene is TRBV21-1, the J gene TRBJ2-7; the table's TRBD1 call for D was not verified on the DNA. TRBV21-1 is labeled a pseudogene. The CDR3 runs 15 residues. The CDR3 is CASSKAAGESYEQYF. The CDR3, as DNA: TGTGCCAGCAGCAAAGCGGCAGGGGAGTCCTACGAGCAGTACTTC.

The chain couples TRBV28 to TRBJ2-1, with 12 bases that match TRBD1. Germline V lookup: CDR1 MDHEN, CDR2 SYDVKM. V shed 4 bases and J 0 bases; nucleotides not matched to a gene: 4. This CDR3 has 17 amino acids. This CDR3 is CASSWDRGLGSYNEQFF. DNA of the CDR3: TGTGCCAGCAGTTGGGACAGGGGGCTGGGCTCCTACAATGAGCAGTTCTTC. The full variable domain, with the rest looked up from reference TRBV28 and TRBJ2-1, is DVKVTQSSRYLVKRTGEKVFLECVQDMDHENMFWYRQDPGLGLRLIYFSYDVKMKEKGDIPEGYSVSREKKERFSLILESASTNQTSMYLCASSWDRGLGSYNEQFFGPGTRLTVL.

The chain joins TRBV3-1 (or the pseudogene TRBV3-2) to TRBJ1-4; 8 bases are shared with TRBD1. Trimming cost V 5 bases and J 15 bases; bases outside gene matches: 17. CDR1 and CDR2 (germline): LGHDT, YNNKEL (reference sequence). The CDR3 runs to 15 residues. The CDR3 is CASSGRQGSFRGVFF. CDR3 coding DNA: TGTGCCAGCAGCGGTCGACAGGGGAGCTTCAGGGGAGTGTTTTTT.

This chain links TRBV7-2 with TRBJ2-5; TRBD2 matches at 10 bases. V lost 6 bases to trimming and J lost 3 bases; unmatched junction nucleotides: 10. This CDR3 is 16 amino acids long. The germline V gene has CDR1 SGHTA and CDR2 FQGNSA. The DNA of the CDR3 is TGTGCCAGCAGTTTCCGGACTAGCGGCTTAAAAGAGACCCAGTACTTC. Amino acid sequence: CASSFRTSGLKETQYF.

This chain joins TRBV7-3 and TRBJ1-1; TRBD1 aligns across 7 bases. Germline CDR1 SGHTA, CDR2 FQGTGA. This CDR3 is 16 amino acids long. Germline trimming cut 1 base from V and 1 base from J; bases unmatched to any gene: 6. CDR3 coding DNA: TGTGCCAGCAGCTTAAGCCCGGGACAGCCGAACACTGAAGCTTTCTTT. Translation gives CASSLSPGQPNTEAFF. The variable domain in full, with the rest retrieved from reference TRBV7-3 and TRBJ1-1, is GAGVSQTPSNKVTEKGKYVELRCDPISGHTALYWYRQSLGQGPEFLIYFQGTGAADDSGLPNDRFFAVRPEGSVSTLKIQRTERGDSAVYLCASSLSPGQPNTEAFFGQGTRLTVV.

V gene TRBV6-6 combines with J gene TRBJ2-7; 10 bases are a match to TRBD1. The V segment lost 4 bases and the J segment 5 bases; nucleotides outside the gene matches: 8. The CDR3 is 15 amino acids. Germline CDR1 reads MNHNY; CDR2 reads SVGAGI (reference sequence). The CDR3 here is CASSSPGQGRNEQYF. The CDR3 coding sequence is TGTGCCAGCAGTTCCCCGGGACAGGGGAGGAACGAGCAGTACTTC.

CDR3 DNA sequence: TGTGCCAGCAGTTACCCGGGACAGGGGGACTACGAGCAGTACTTC. It specifies CASSYPGQGDYEQYF. The genes are TRBV6-5 and TRBJ2-7, with 11 bases matching TRBD1. Germline V lookup: CDR1 MNHEY, CDR2 SVGAGI. Trimming removed 2 bases from V and 3 bases from J; junction bases left unmatched: 3. This CDR3 contains 15 residues.

The chain uses TRBV2 and TRBJ2-7; the D is unclear. CDR1 is SNHLY and CDR2 is FYNNEI in the germline V gene. The CDR3 runs to 16 residues. V lost 4 bases and J 0 bases, leaving 16 bases between the germline ends. The CDR3 coding sequence is TGTGCCAGCAGTGTCCCGAGAGGCGCGCCCTCCTACGAGCAGTACTTC. It yields the protein CASSVPRGAPSYEQYF.

This clone was observed a few times. The rearrangement uses TRBV5-5 and TRBJ1-4, with D possibly being TRBD1 (6 bases). The V gene's germline CDR1 is SGHKS and CDR2 YYEKEE (reference sequence). Between the trimmed V and J ends, which lost 4 bases and 3 bases, there was a span of 10 bases. The CDR3 totals 14 residues. The CDR3 sequence is CASSQQGSNEKLFF. The CDR3 coding sequence is TGTGCCAGCAGCCAACAGGGATCTAATGAAAAACTGTTTTTT.

The chain couples TRBV7-9 to TRBJ2-2; 8 bases are a match to TRBD1. V was clipped by 7 bases and J by 6 bases; unmatched bases: 10. Germline CDR1 is SEHNR and CDR2 is FQNEAQ (reference sequence). The CDR3 spans 15 residues. CDR3 residues: CASNTLGQGAGELFF. In DNA form, the CDR3 reads TGTGCCAGCAACACACTCGGACAGGGTGCCGGGGAGCTGTTTTTT.

The rearrangement links TRBV15 to TRBJ2-2; 11 bases match TRBD1. In germline, CDR1 is LNHNV, CDR2 YYDKDF (reference sequence). J lost 3 bases, V lost 3 bases, and 6 bases had no gene match. There are 17 residues in the CDR3. CDR3 sequence reads: CATSRGTGGRDTGELFF. The CDR3 nucleotides are TGTGCCACCAGCAGGGGGACAGGGGGTAGGGACACCGGGGAGCTGTTTTTT.

The rearrangement links TRBV7-2 to TRBJ2-1; a weak D match, TRBD1 (5 bases). CDR1 and CDR2 (germline): SGHTA, FQGNSA. With 5 bases removed from V and 3 bases from J, the gap between germline ends came to 17 bases. This CDR3 has 16 residues. In DNA, the CDR3 is TGTGCCAGCAGCCCAGGCAGTCAGGGAATCTACAATGAGCAGTTCTTC. Amino acids: CASSPGSQGIYNEQFF.

This clone was seen only a few times. The rearrangement links TRBV2 to TRBJ2-2; D is ambiguous. Deletions cut 6 bases from V and 4 bases from J, with 9 bases between. The CDR3 runs to 13 residues. Germline assignment: CDR1 SNHLY and CDR2 FYNNEI. In DNA form, the CDR3 reads TGTGCCAGCAGGAAAATCAGCACCGGGGAGCTGTTTTTT. Translation: CASRKISTGELFF.

The chain employs TRBV24-1 and TRBJ2-5; TRBD1 matches at 7 bases. The junction had 8 bases not matched to a gene; V was cut back by 3 bases and J by 5 bases. The CDR3 is 15 amino acids. Germline CDR1 and CDR2: KGHDR and SFDVKD. CDR3 coding DNA: TGTGCCACCAGTGATCCAGGGGGTTTAGGGGAGACCCAGTACTTC. Translated, it gives CATSDPGGLGETQYF.

J is TRBJ2-2 and V is TRBV7-9; 9 positions match TRBD1. The CDR3 loop spans 15 amino acids. CDR1 and CDR2 from the germline V gene are SEHNR and FQNEAQ (reference sequence). V dropped 3 bases and J dropped 8; count of bases not matched to a gene: 7. Here the CDR3 DNA reads TGTGCCAGCAGCTTTCTGGGACAGGGAAGAGGGGAGCTGTTTTTT. Translated: CASSFLGQGRGELFF.

In this sample, this clone turned up a few times. The V and J genes are TRBV13 and TRBJ2-5; TRBD2 is a possible D gene (5 bases). Germline V gives CDR1 PRHDT, CDR2 FYEKMQ (reference sequence). The CDR3 is made up of 16 amino acids. Trimming cost V 4 bases and J 1 base, with 16 bases left between them. The CDR3 loop reads CASSSRRPGFQETQYF. CDR3 sequence (DNA): TGTGCCAGCAGCTCGAGGAGACCGGGATTCCAAGAGACCCAGTACTTC.

The J gene is TRBJ2-1, the V gene TRBV28; 7 bases line up with TRBD2. Germline-derived CDR1 and CDR2 are MDHEN and SYDVKM. CDR3 length: 16 amino acids. J gave up 0 bases and V 7 bases, and 9 bases lay outside the gene matches. CDR3 coding DNA: TGTGCCAGCACTACTAGCGCATCGAGCTCCTACAATGAGCAGTTCTTC. Protein sequence: CASTTSASSSYNEQFF.

This chain connects TRBV7-9 to TRBJ2-3; 8 bases are a match to TRBD1. The ends lost 4 bases at V and 3 bases at J; junction bases unmatched: 6. Germline CDR1 reads SEHNR; CDR2 reads FQNEAQ (reference sequence). This CDR3 has 15 residues. CDR3 nucleotides: TGTGCCAGCAGCTCGAGACAGGGGTTTACAGATACGCAGTATTTT. Its translation is CASSSRQGFTDTQYF.

This chain joins TRBV7-9 and TRBJ1-1, with D possibly TRBD1 on 6 matching bases. V was clipped by 6 bases and J by 6 bases, with 20 bases between them. In germline, CDR1 is SEHNR, CDR2 FQNEAQ (reference sequence). This CDR3 is 15 amino acids long. Here the CDR3 DNA reads TGTGCCAGCAGTTCGTCGTCGGGGGGCGCGGCTGAAGCTTTCTTT. It codes for CASSSSSGGAAEAFF.

V is TRBV19 and J is TRBJ2-2; 13 bases are a match to TRBD2. Germline V gene data show CDR1 as LNHDA and CDR2 as SQIVND (reference sequence). V shed 7 bases, J shed 4 bases, and the junction held 27 bases outside the gene matches. The CDR3 has 23 amino acids. CDR3: CASKAFGGQKKPGLAGSTGELFF. As DNA, the CDR3 is TGTGCCAGTAAGGCTTTTGGGGGACAGAAAAAGCCGGGACTAGCGGGATCCACCGGGGAGCTGTTTTTT.

DNA of the CDR3: TGTGCCAGTAGTACCACCCCCTCTCGCGGAGGCTATGGCTACACCTTC. Its translation: CASSTTPSRGGYGYTF. This chain connects TRBV19 to TRBJ1-2; no clear D gene. Deletions cut 4 bases from V and 4 bases from J, with 19 bases between. Germline lookup yields CDR1 LNHDA and CDR2 SQIVND (reference sequence). The CDR3 extends over 16 amino acids. Using reference TRBV19 and TRBJ1-2 for the parts outside the CDR3, the full variable domain is DGGITQSPKYLFRKEGQNVTLSCEQNLNHDAMYWYRQDPGQGLRLIYYSQIVNDFQKGDIAEGYSVSREKKESFPLTVTSAQKNPTAFYLCASSTTPSRGGYGYTFGSGTRLTVV.

V usage is TRBV6-2 or TRBV6-3 and J usage is TRBJ1-1; 7 bases agree with TRBD1. The CDR3 consists of 14 residues. CDR1 and CDR2 from the germline V gene are MNHEY and SVGEGT. Trimming at V came to 5 bases and at J to 4 bases, leaving 7 bases not matched to a gene. CDR3 amino acids: CASSLTGRSTEAFF. The DNA of the CDR3 is TGTGCCAGCAGTCTGACAGGGAGGTCCACTGAAGCTTTCTTT.

This chain uses TRBV19 with TRBJ2-1; 7 bases fit TRBD2. The V gene end was trimmed by 1 base and the J gene end by 0 bases; junction bases not matched to a gene: 3. CDR1 LNHDA and CDR2 SQIVND come from the germline V gene (reference sequence). The CDR3 loop spans 16 amino acids. CDR3 in amino acids: CASSIGGGVSYNEQFF. CDR3 bases: TGTGCCAGTAGTATAGGGGGGGGAGTCTCCTACAATGAGCAGTTCTTC.

The rearrangement links TRBV10-1 to TRBJ1-1; weak D call: TRBD1 (6 bases). The CDR3 sequence is 15 residues long. With 6 bases removed from V and 3 bases from J, the gap between germline ends came to 17 bases. CDR1 WNHNN and CDR2 SYGVQD come from the germline V gene (reference sequence). CDR3 sequence reads: CASSLTLQGHTEAFF. CDR3 DNA: TGCGCCAGCAGCCTCACGCTCCAGGGGCACACTGAAGCTTTCTTT.

The J gene is TRBJ2-3, the V gene TRBV29-1; TRBD2 aligns across 9 bases. The CDR3 covers 15 residues. Germline V gene lookup returns CDR1 SQVTM and CDR2 ANQGSEA. Trimming at V came to 3 bases and at J to 3 bases, leaving 7 bases not matched to a gene. CDR3 sequence reads: CSVDSSGDLTDTQYF. CDR3 coding DNA: TGCAGCGTTGACTCTAGCGGGGATTTAACAGATACGCAGTATTTT.

J is TRBJ2-2 and V is TRBV19, with D possibly matching TRBD1 (5 bases). CDR1 and CDR2 (germline): LNHDA, SQIVND (reference sequence). There are 14 residues in the CDR3. The ends were cut back, 3 bases at V and 2 bases at J, with 7 bases in the middle. The DNA of the CDR3 is TGTGCCAGTAGTATTGACAGTAACACCGGGGAGCTGTTTTTT. Translating it yields CASSIDSNTGELFF.

The V gene is TRBV5-1, the J gene TRBJ2-1; D is perhaps TRBD2 (7 bases). Looked up from germline, CDR1 is SGHRS and CDR2 is YFSETQ. This CDR3 spans 16 amino acids. The V gene lost 0 bases and the J gene lost 3 bases, with 13 bases spanning the gap. CDR3 nucleotide sequence: TGCGCCAGCAGCTTGGTAGGGGGGGCCATCTACAATGAGCAGTTCTTC. It yields the protein CASSLVGGAIYNEQFF. Full variable domain (remainder filled in from reference TRBV5-1 and TRBJ2-1): KAGVTQTPRYLIKTRGQQVTLSCSPISGHRSVSWYQQTPGQGLQFLFEYFSETQRNKGNFPGRFSGRQFSNSRSEMNVSTLELGDSALYLCASSLVGGAIYNEQFFGPGTRLTVL.

The chain combines TRBV11-2 with TRBJ2-7; D remains ambiguous. Germline V gene lookup returns CDR1 SGHAT and CDR2 FQNNGV. The CDR3 loop spans 12 amino acids. Trimming removed 7 bases from V and 5 bases from J, with 12 bases in between. CDR3 loop: CASNNLADEQYF. In DNA form, the CDR3 reads TGTGCCAGCAACAACTTGGCGGACGAGCAGTACTTC.

The chain has TRBV28 and TRBJ2-7; the match to TRBD1 covers 9 bases. V was clipped by 2 bases and J by 3 bases; unmatched bases: 14. This CDR3 comprises 18 residues. Germline lookup yields CDR1 MDHEN and CDR2 SYDVKM. DNA of the CDR3: TGTGCCAGCAGTTTACCCCCCGGGGACAGGGAAGGAGGCTACGAGCAGTACTTC. Residues: CASSLPPGDREGGYEQYF.

This chain connects TRBV2 to TRBJ2-1; 7 nucleotides agree with TRBD1. Trimming at V came to 6 bases and at J to 7 bases, leaving 3 bases not matched to a gene. The CDR3 spans 12 residues. From germline, CDR1 is SNHLY and CDR2 FYNNEI. CDR3 nucleotides: TGTGCCAGCAGGGGACAGATTAATGAGCAGTTCTTC. Protein sequence: CASRGQINEQFF.

The genes are TRBV5-6 and TRBJ2-7; 10 bases line up with TRBD1. CDR3 length: 14 residues. Per the germline V gene, CDR1 is SGHDT and CDR2 is YYEEEE. Trimming took 8 bases from V and 2 from J; bases not matched to a gene: 7. CDR3: CASGIGTGAYEQYF. The CDR3 bases are TGTGCCAGTGGGATTGGGACAGGGGCCTACGAGCAGTACTTC.